This is a list of T cell receptor beta chains from one sample in a study of blood T cell repertoires in COVID-19. Sequencing used immunoSEQ multiplex PCR; TCRdb keeps in-frame clones, though not all of them. The table records almost 250,000 clones, approximately 85% of them present only once. Sequenced sample: PBMCs or T cells enriched from blood (not recorded which). The receptors were gathered from a woman aged 45-65 years with acute COVID-19. Each CDR3 is given with its conserved first and last residue. Fields, in order: D gene, V gene, CDR3 length, CDR3 protein. A D gene is named only where the DNA matches it firmly.

D: TRBD1
V: TRBV6-1
length: 15
CDR3: CASSEGTGVNTEAFF

D: .
V: TRBV7-2
length: 16
CDR3: CASSPPGRGKPDTQYF

D: .
V: TRBV25-1
length: 13
CDR3: CASSGELRDGYTF

D: TRBD2
V: TRBV7-8
length: 16
CDR3: CASSPQAGGITDTQYF

D: TRBD1
V: TRBV7-8
length: 11
CDR3: CASSQGAKQYF

D: .
V: TRBV6-5
length: 14
CDR3: CASRAISSGNTIYF

D: .
V: TRBV30
length: 14
CDR3: CAWSSTGMNTEAFF

D: TRBD1
V: TRBV9
length: 15
CDR3: CASSPGQGLTGELFF

D: .
V: TRBV6-5
length: 15
CDR3: CASSYSRHRSQPQHF

D: TRBD1
V: TRBV5-4
length: 15
CDR3: CASSSKGTGSYEQYF

D: TRBD2
V: TRBV11-2
length: 17
CDR3: CASSLVGSGGTYNEQFF

D: .
V: TRBV10-1
length: 14
CDR3: CASSQDSANEKLFF

D: TRBD1
V: TRBV10-1
length: 17
CDR3: CASSVGTGGPHTGELFF

D: .
V: TRBV11-2
length: 15
CDR3: CASSSQGMPDTEAFF

D: .
V: TRBV2
length: 14
CDR3: CASSPKSSYNEQFF

D: .
V: TRBV19
length: 14
CDR3: CASSISRGNYGYTF

D: .
V: TRBV18
length: 13
CDR3: CASSGQTNTEAFF

D: TRBD1
V: TRBV5-4
length: 14
CDR3: CASSYDRVGYGYTF

D: .
V: TRBV10-3
length: 14
CDR3: CATAQGSQQETQYF

D: TRBD1
V: TRBV5-4
length: 15
CDR3: CASSRGGQGDSEQYF

D: .
V: TRBV19
length: 13
CDR3: CASSSAGIYEQYF

D: TRBD1
V: TRBV7-3
length: 15
CDR3: CASSLTWQGATEAFF

D: TRBD1
V: TRBV19
length: 15
CDR3: CASSESGTGGAKQYF

D: .
V: TRBV5-5
length: 12
CDR3: CASSLDPTGQYF

D: .
V: TRBV6-4
length: 14
CDR3: CASSDSITNNEQFF

D: .
V: TRBV6-2/TRBV6-3
length: 15
CDR3: CASSYRRGEVQPQHF

D: .
V: TRBV10-2
length: 13
CDR3: CASSDWGDTEAFF

D: .
V: TRBV19
length: 13
CDR3: CASSADLTGRYTF

D: .
V: TRBV7-8
length: 16
CDR3: CASSPLGGDSNQPQHF

D: .
V: TRBV9
length: 16
CDR3: CASSVGTGPYNSPLHF

D: TRBD1
V: TRBV2
length: 15
CDR3: CASKGQLTPGTEAFF

D: TRBD1
V: TRBV4-3
length: 14
CDR3: CASSQSQGATEAFF

D: .
V: TRBV5-4
length: 13
CDR3: CASSIDAQDTIYF

D: TRBD2
V: TRBV11-2
length: 17
CDR3: CASSLDLAGGRSDTQYF

D: .
V: TRBV7-9
length: 15
CDR3: CASSPGLGSNQPQHF

D: TRBD1
V: TRBV6-5
length: 15
CDR3: CASSKGQGTGNTIYF

D: .
V: TRBV5-1
length: 16
CDR3: CASSLGPGQMNTEAFF

D: .
V: TRBV9
length: 14
CDR3: CASSGRDNGYGYTF

D: TRBD1
V: TRBV9
length: 17
CDR3: CASSATGTGKIGNTIYF

D: .
V: TRBV30
length: 12
CDR3: CAWASGADEQYF

D: .
V: TRBV19
length: 13
CDR3: CASNGLAPYGYTF

D: TRBD2
V: TRBV2
length: 18
CDR3: CASSERAGGQFFLDTQYF

D: .
V: TRBV19
length: 14
CDR3: CASSIRDREYGYTF

D: .
V: TRBV7-9
length: 13
CDR3: CASSLTVNTEAFF